These T cell receptor beta chains were read from a single sample in a study of T cell repertoires in aging, cancer and after chemotherapy. MiXCR, run by TCRdb on the multiplex PCR reads, gives a single entry per CDR3 protein. The table lists approximately 5,000 distinct CDR3 sequences, 38% of them singletons. Sequenced: blood. Every receptor here comes from a human donor with a blood cancer. Both conserved end residues are part of each CDR3. The D gene is left open where the match is weak. Some rows mark clone size as missing; the rest say once, few, many or name a class of expanded clone.

>NA|few|TRBJ2-3|TRBV19
CASSITVGDTQYF
TGTGCCAGTAGTATAACGGTCGGCGATACGCAGTATTTT
>TRBD1|NA|TRBJ2-1|TRBV15
CATSIKTGTGLRYEQFF
TGTGCCACCAGCATAAAGACCGGGACAGGGCTTAGGTACGAGCAGTTCTTC
>TRBD2|few|TRBJ2-7|TRBV30
CAADFVDSGEYEQYF
TGTGCCGCAGACTTCGTTGACAGCGGGGAGTACGAGCAGTACTTC
>TRBD1|large|TRBJ1-2|TRBV19
CASSISPGTAGYTF
TGTGCCAGTAGTATTTCTCCCGGGACAGCTGGCTACACCTTC
>NA|NA|TRBJ2-1|TRBV27
CASSLWAGGRINEQFF
TGTGCCAGCAGTTTATGGGCAGGTGGTCGGATCAATGAGCAGTTCTTC
>NA|few|TRBJ1-1|TRBV12-3/TRBV12-4
CASSLRTEAFF
TGTGCCAGCAGTTTGCGTACTGAAGCTTTCTTT
>NA|NA|TRBJ1-2|TRBV6-1
CASSEAMRSYGYTF
TGTGCCAGCAGTGAAGCGATGCGGAGCTATGGCTACACCTTC
>NA|few|TRBJ2-7|TRBV29-1
CSVEDGGGYAYEQYF
TGCAGCGTTGAAGACGGCGGGGGCTATGCCTACGAGCAGTACTTC
>NA|once|TRBJ2-3|TRBV7-9
CASSSYSVF
TGTGCCAGCAGCTCCTACTCTGTTTTT
>NA|medium-sized|TRBJ1-2|TRBV15
CATSRDLPYGYTF
TGTGCCACCAGCAGAGATCTTCCCTATGGCTACACCTTC
>NA|NA|TRBJ2-1|TRBV27
CASSFSFDRPSYNEQFF
TGTGCCAGCAGTTTCAGTTTTGACAGGCCCTCCTACAATGAGCAGTTCTTC
>NA|once|TRBJ1-5|TRBV19
CASSIEGASNQPQHF
TGTGCCAGTAGTATAGAGGGGGCTAGCAATCAGCCCCAGCATTTT
>TRBD2|NA|TRBJ2-1|TRBV5-5
CASSVASGGYNKQFF
TGTGCCAGCAGCGTTGCTAGCGGGGGCTACAATAAGCAGTTCTTC
>TRBD2|few|TRBJ2-3|TRBV6-2/TRBV6-3
CASSPLAGNTDTQYF
TGTGCCAGCAGTCCCCTAGCGGGGAACACAGATACGCAGTATTTT
>NA|NA|TRBJ2-3|TRBV5-6
CASSLAHSTDTQYF
TGTGCCAGCAGCTTGGCGCATAGCACAGATACGCAGTATTTT
>NA|NA|TRBJ2-2|TRBV20-1
CSARESPANTGELFF
TGCAGTGCTAGGGAATCTCCCGCGAACACCGGGGAGCTGTTTTTT
>NA|few|TRBJ1-2|TRBV19
CASSTGIGYTF
TGTGCCAGTAGCACAGGGATCGGCTACACCTTC
>NA|NA|TRBJ1-1|TRBV12-3/TRBV12-4
CASREDGAGNTEAFF
TGTGCCAGCAGAGAAGACGGGGCAGGGAACACTGAAGCTTTCTTT
>NA|NA|TRBJ2-3|TRBV20-1
CSASPSEGTDTQYF
TGCAGTGCTAGTCCTAGCGAGGGCACAGATACGCAGTATTTT
>NA|NA|TRBJ2-5|TRBV6-6
CASSYEYLPETQYF
TGTGCCAGCAGTTACGAGTACCTCCCAGAGACCCAGTACTTC
>NA|few|TRBJ2-5|TRBV6-1
CASSEGGGLETQYF
TGTGCCAGCAGTGAAGGGGGAGGATTAGAGACCCAGTACTTC
>TRBD2|NA|TRBJ2-3|TRBV24-1
CATRGDYTDTQYF
TGTGCCACCAGAGGGGACTACACAGATACGCAGTATTTT
>TRBD1|NA|TRBJ1-2|TRBV30
CAWSPAIPDRAIVGYTF
TGTGCCTGGAGTCCGGCCATACCCGACAGGGCTATAGTCGGCTACACCTTC
>NA|NA|TRBJ2-5|TRBV24-1
CATSDPSSRLGFWETQYF
TGTGCCACCAGTGACCCCTCTTCACGTCTTGGTTTTTGGGAGACCCAGTACTTC
>NA|NA|TRBJ2-7|TRBV27
CASSLTAYMTYEQYF
TGTGCCAGCAGTTTAACCGCCTACATGACCTACGAGCAGTACTTC
>TRBD1|NA|TRBJ1-2|TRBV30
CAWSPPGQGSGYTF
TGTGCCTGGAGTCCCCCCGGACAGGGCAGTGGCTACACCTTC
>NA|few|TRBJ2-2|TRBV19
CASSRTEVGELFF
TGTGCCAGTAGTAGAACAGAGGTCGGGGAGCTGTTTTTT
>TRBD2|NA|TRBJ2-3|TRBV5-6
CASSLGLAGPSTDTQYF
TGTGCCAGCAGCTTGGGACTAGCGGGGCCTAGCACAGATACGCAGTATTTT
>NA|NA|TRBJ1-2|TRBV20-1
CSARRGIGGYTF
TGCAGTGCTAGACGGGGGATCGGGGGCTACACCTTC
>TRBD2|NA|TRBJ2-4|TRBV24-1
CATSDGTSGNIQYF
TGTGCCACCAGTGATGGGACTAGCGGAAACATTCAGTACTTC
>TRBD1|NA|TRBJ2-6|TRBV6-1
CASSSQITGGPGANVLTF
TGTGCCAGCAGTTCACAAATTACAGGGGGCCCTGGGGCCAACGTCCTGACTTTC
>TRBD1|NA|TRBJ1-2|TRBV5-4
CASSQLVWVRDRGPYGYTF
TGTGCCAGCAGCCAACTAGTTTGGGTGAGGGACAGGGGTCCCTATGGCTACACCTTC
>NA|few|TRBJ2-2|TRBV10-3
CAISEDMWRLENGELFF
TGTGCCATCAGTGAGGACATGTGGCGTTTGGAGAACGGGGAGCTGTTTTTT
>NA|hyperexpanded|TRBJ2-1|TRBV27
CASSLWGKVNEQFF
TGTGCCAGCAGTTTATGGGGGAAGGTCAATGAGCAGTTCTTC
>NA|NA|TRBJ2-6|TRBV25-1
CASSTLSGANVLTF
TGTGCCAGCAGTACCCTCTCTGGGGCCAACGTCCTGACTTTC
>NA|medium-sized|TRBJ2-1|TRBV20-1
CSARDSWAQGRSSYNEQFF
TGCAGTGCTAGAGATAGTTGGGCCCAAGGGAGAAGCTCCTACAATGAGCAGTTCTTC
>NA|NA|TRBJ1-2|TRBV12-3/TRBV12-4
CASSLDNTKYGYTF
TGTGCCAGCAGTTTAGATAACACCAAGTATGGCTACACCTTC
>TRBD1|medium-sized|TRBJ1-5|TRBV19
CASTVSRGRRNQPQHF
TGTGCCAGTACCGTCTCCAGGGGGAGACGCAATCAGCCCCAGCATTTT
>NA|medium-sized|TRBJ2-7|TRBV5-4
CASSLAVSNEQYF
TGTGCCAGCAGCTTGGCGGTCTCGAACGAGCAGTACTTC
>TRBD2|few|TRBJ2-3|TRBV6-5
CASSYLAGGYTDTQYF
TGTGCCAGCAGTTACCTAGCGGGGGGGTACACAGATACGCAGTATTTT
>NA|medium-sized|TRBJ2-7|TRBV29-1
CSVETGYEQYF
TGCAGCGTTGAAACGGGCTACGAGCAGTACTTC
>TRBD1|NA|TRBJ1-2|TRBV13
CSSSLVQGVAGYGYTF
TGTTCCAGCAGCTTAGTACAGGGGGTCGCGGGTTATGGCTACACCTTC
>NA|NA|TRBJ2-3|TRBV5-6
CASSLGEGGDGTDTQYF
TGTGCCAGCAGCTTAGGGGAGGGGGGGGACGGCACAGATACGCAGTATTTT
>NA|large|TRBJ1-5|TRBV19
CASRGLQGKRQPQHF
TGTGCCAGTAGGGGTTTACAGGGAAAGCGTCAGCCCCAGCATTTT
>TRBD1|few|TRBJ1-6|TRBV15
CATSKETGVLHF
TGTGCCACCAGTAAAGAGACAGGGGTACTCCACTTT
>NA|NA|TRBJ2-3|TRBV11-2
CASSSLLSDTQYF
TGTGCCAGCAGCTCCCTACTATCAGATACGCAGTATTTT
>TRBD1|few|TRBJ1-2|TRBV13
CASSPSGTGGDGYTF
TGTGCCAGCAGCCCGTCTGGGACAGGGGGCGATGGCTACACCTTC
>TRBD2|few|TRBJ2-7|TRBV11-1
CASSPGGGEQYF
TGTGCCAGCAGCCCGGGGGGGGGCGAGCAGTACTTC
>NA|NA|TRBJ2-7|TRBV30
CAWSVYLDEQYF
TGTGCCTGGAGTGTATACCTGGACGAGCAGTACTTC
>NA|medium-sized|TRBJ1-6|TRBV30
CAWRTNRDSPLHF
TGTGCCTGGAGGACGAACAGGGATTCACCCCTCCACTTT
>TRBD1|medium-sized|TRBJ2-7|TRBV6-1
CASTQGAPFEQYF
TGTGCCAGCACCCAGGGGGCCCCGTTCGAGCAGTACTTC
>NA|NA|TRBJ1-3|TRBV19
CASSGPGLPSGNTIYF
TGTGCCAGTAGTGGCCCGGGACTGCCCTCTGGAAACACCATATATTTT
>NA|NA|TRBJ2-5|TRBV6-1
CASSYMNRLSETQYF
TGTGCCAGCAGTTACATGAACAGGTTGTCGGAGACCCAGTACTTC